The 7 T cell receptor beta chains given below trace back to one sample, sequenced in a study of shared clonotypes between healthy human individuals. In the naive CD8 group, cells lacked CD45RO and were positively selected for CCR7, so terminally differentiated effector memory CD45RA+ cells were left out. Sequencing used immunoSEQ multiplex PCR; TCRdb keeps in-frame clones, though not all of them. This table holds roughly 600,000 clones, 98% found once. The source material was naive CD8+ T cells sorted from blood. These receptor sequences come from a man aged 25-45 years in good health.

This clone was seen only once. The chain uses TRBV7-9 and TRBJ2-1; no firm D call. Per the germline V gene, CDR1 is SEHNR and CDR2 is FQNEAQ (reference sequence). The CDR3 consists of 13 residues. The germline V and J ends were trimmed by 3 bases and 5 bases, with 8 bases remaining between them. In DNA, the CDR3 is TGTGCCAGCAGCTTGGCCGAAAACAATGAGCAGTTCTTC. Translated: CASSLAENNEQFF.

The rearrangement links TRBV2 to TRBJ2-3, with D possibly matching TRBD1 (5 bases). Germline CDR1 reads SNHLY; CDR2 reads FYNNEI. This CDR3 has 17 residues. The V and J ends lost 9 bases and 0 bases respectively, with 22 bases between them. CDR3 sequence reads: CASPRRQSETSTDTQYF. CDR3 coding DNA: TGTGCCAGTCCCCGCCGACAGTCGGAAACTAGCACAGATACGCAGTATTTT.

CDR3 region: CASSLNRGSSYNEQFF. As DNA, the CDR3 is TGTGCCAGCAGTCTAAACCGAGGTAGCTCCTACAATGAGCAGTTCTTC. This sequence joins TRBV7-2 and TRBJ2-1; D unresolved. The CDR3 spans 16 residues. The germline gives CDR1 SGHTA, CDR2 FQGNSA. With 6 bases removed from V and 0 bases from J, the gap between germline ends came to 15 bases.

The chain is built from TRBV27 and TRBJ1-2; perhaps TRBD1 as D (5 bases). The CDR3 loop spans 14 amino acids. V dropped 5 bases and J dropped 7 bases, with 17 bases sitting between them. CDR1 and CDR2 (germline): MNHEY, SMNVEV (reference sequence). CDR3 coding DNA: TGTGCCAGCAGTCGGGGATCCTCAAGGGGTGGCTACACCTTC. This sequence encodes CASSRGSSRGGYTF.

V usage is TRBV11-3 and J usage is TRBJ2-1; a possible D gene is TRBD1 (8 bases). This CDR3 has 14 residues. Germline V gene data show CDR1 as SGHNT and CDR2 as YENEEA. The V gene lost 4 bases and the J gene lost 9 bases, with 16 bases spanning the gap. The CDR3 coding sequence is TGTGCCAGCAGCTCAGGGGGCGGGAGTCTTGAGCAGTTCTTC. This translates into CASSSGGGSLEQFF.

The rearrangement joins TRBV10-3 to TRBJ2-5; TRBD1 agrees at 8 bases. This CDR3 has 14 residues. Germline loops: CDR1 ENHRY, CDR2 SYGVKD. The V segment lost 3 bases and the J segment 5 bases; nucleotides outside the gene matches: 5. The CDR3 region is CAISDNRGRETQYF. CDR3 nucleotide sequence: TGTGCCATCAGTGACAACAGGGGGAGGGAGACCCAGTACTTC.

The chain links TRBV25-1 to TRBJ2-7; 9 positions match TRBD2. The CDR3 totals 17 residues. J lost 0 bases, V lost 3 bases, and 9 bases had no gene match. Germline V lookup: CDR1 MGHDK, CDR2 SYGVNS. CDR3 in DNA: TGTGCCAGCAGTGACTCTGCTAGCGGGATAAACTCCTACGAGCAGTACTTC. This sequence encodes CASSDSASGINSYEQYF.